These 15 T cell receptor beta chains were sequenced from one sample in a study of blood T cell repertoires in COVID-19. Data came from immunoSEQ multiplex PCR; TCRdb stores just in-frame clones and leaves some out. The table includes 390,000 or so clones, about 86% detected once. Sequencing used PBMCs or T cells enriched from blood (not recorded which). The receptors come from a woman aged 45-65 years who had recovered from COVID-19.

This chain connects TRBV11-2 to TRBJ2-2; D call uncertain. This CDR3 has 15 amino acids. Germline V gene sequence: CDR1 SGHAT, CDR2 FQNNGV. Deletions cut 4 bases from V and 0 bases from J, with 9 bases between. CDR3 protein: CASSSSFANTGELFF. CDR3 nucleotide sequence: TGTGCCAGCAGCTCCTCGTTCGCGAACACCGGGGAGCTGTTTTTT.

This clone was found once. The chain links TRBV30 to TRBJ1-2; D ambiguous. The CDR3 totals 13 residues. The V end was cut by 3 bases, the J end by 4 bases, with 12 bases between. Per germline, CDR1 GTSNPN and CDR2 SVGIG (reference sequence). CDR3 in DNA: TGTGCCTGGAGCCTTGGCGGGCCCTATGGCTACACCTTC. Translating gives CAWSLGGPYGYTF.

The chain recombines TRBV28 with TRBJ2-5; TRBD1 might be the D (5 bases). CDR3 length equals 13 residues. CDR1 MDHEN and CDR2 SYDVKM come from the germline V gene. Trimming removed 7 bases from V and 3 bases from J, with 12 bases in between. The CDR3 protein is CASNSLTEETQYF. CDR3 nucleotide sequence: TGTGCCAGCAACTCCTTGACAGAAGAGACCCAGTACTTC. Drawing the rest from reference TRBV28 and TRBJ2-5, the complete variable domain is DVKVTQSSRYLVKRTGEKVFLECVQDMDHENMFWYRQDPGLGLRLIYFSYDVKMKEKGDIPEGYSVSREKKERFSLILESASTNQTSMYLCASNSLTEETQYFGPGTRLLVL.

This rearrangement joins TRBV4-2 to TRBJ1-4, with D unresolved. The V gene lost 0 bases and the J gene lost 5 bases, with 10 bases spanning the gap. Per the germline V gene, CDR1 is LGHNA and CDR2 is YNFKEQ. The CDR3 runs to 15 residues. The CDR3 nucleotides are TGTGCCAGCAGCCAAGAATCTACTGTGAATGAAAAACTGTTTTTT. Translating it yields CASSQESTVNEKLFF.

The CDR3 sequence is CASSLRGGGETQYF. CDR3 DNA: TGTGCCAGCAGTTTACGGGGGGGCGGAGAGACCCAGTACTTC. The chain carries TRBV6-2 or TRBV6-3 and TRBJ2-5; TRBD2 matches 8 bases. Germline V lookup: CDR1 MNHEY, CDR2 SVGEGT. CDR3 length: 14 residues. J lost 4 bases, V lost 4 bases, and 5 bases had no gene match.

This chain links TRBV4-1 with TRBJ2-2; 8 nucleotides match TRBD1. Germline V gives CDR1 MGHRA, CDR2 YSYEKL. V shed 0 bases and J 5 bases; nucleotides not matched to a gene: 8. The length of the CDR3 is 17 residues. CDR3 residues: CASSQDSGQVTTGELFF. As DNA, the CDR3 is TGCGCCAGCAGCCAAGATTCGGGACAGGTCACGACCGGGGAGCTGTTTTTT.

This chain joins TRBV5-6 and TRBJ1-2, with a tentative D call TRBD1 (5 bases). The germline V gene encodes CDR1 SGHDT and CDR2 YYEEEE. The CDR3 covers 14 residues. Trimming removed 2 bases from V and 3 bases from J, with 11 bases in between. The CDR3 here is CASSFQRGYYGYTF. CDR3 coding DNA: TGTGCCAGCAGCTTCCAAAGGGGATACTATGGCTACACCTTC.

The rearrangement uses TRBV28 and TRBJ1-2, with TRBD1 identical over 7 bases. The V segment lost 5 bases and the J segment 8 bases; nucleotides outside the gene matches: 5. CDR1 is MDHEN, CDR2 SYDVKM, per germline. The CDR3 loop spans 12 amino acids. The CDR3 DNA is TGTGCCAGCAGTACGACAGGGTTGGGCTACACCTTC. This sequence encodes CASSTTGLGYTF.

The chain combines TRBV5-1 with TRBJ1-1; 7 bases map to TRBD1. The germline V gene has CDR1 SGHRS and CDR2 YFSETQ. The trim removed 5 bases at V and 0 bases at J, leaving 4 bases unmatched. This CDR3 has 14 amino acids. CDR3 DNA: TGCGCCAGCAGGGGGGACAGTATGAACACTGAAGCTTTCTTT. It is translated as CASRGDSMNTEAFF.

The chain uses TRBV4-3 and TRBJ1-1, with D possibly TRBD1 on 5 matching bases. The length of the CDR3 is 16 residues. Germline V gives CDR1 LGHNA, CDR2 YSLEER. Trimming left V 1 base short and J 5 bases short, with 17 bases between. DNA of the CDR3: TGCGCCAGCAGCCAAGGGGCAGTGGGTCCAGGGACTGAAGCTTTCTTT. Translated, it gives CASSQGAVGPGTEAFF.

The V and J genes are TRBV6-5 and TRBJ1-2; the match to TRBD1 covers 11 bases. This CDR3 region has 16 residues. The V and J ends lost 4 bases and 2 bases, in that order; junction bases with no gene match: 6. CDR1 MNHEY and CDR2 SVGAGI come from the germline V gene. CDR3 DNA sequence: TGTGCCAGCAGTTCGGGACAGGGGGTCATCAACTATGGCTACACCTTC. This encodes CASSSGQGVINYGYTF.

The chain uses TRBV3-1 (or the pseudogene TRBV3-2) and TRBJ2-7, with 10 nucleotides matching TRBD2. With 0 bases clipped from V and 4 bases from J, the junction kept 3 bases outside the gene matches. CDR1 is LGHDT and CDR2 is YNNKEL in the germline V gene (reference sequence). The CDR3 extends over 15 amino acids. The CDR3 loop is CASSQEPSGGYEQYF. In nucleotides, the CDR3 is TGTGCCAGCAGCCAAGAACCTAGCGGGGGATACGAGCAGTACTTC.

This clone was seen a few times. The V gene is TRBV5-4, the J gene TRBJ1-2; 7 positions match TRBD1. CDR3 size: 13 residues. Germline V gives CDR1 SGHNT, CDR2 YYREEE (reference sequence). Unmatched junction bases numbered 2, after V lost 2 bases and J lost 4 bases. As DNA, the CDR3 is TGTGCCAGCAGCTTTTCAGGGGGCTATGGCTACACCTTC. It yields the protein CASSFSGGYGYTF.

This rearrangement joins TRBV25-1 to TRBJ2-5, with D possibly matching TRBD2 (6 bases). CDR3 size: 15 residues. Trimming removed 0 bases at V and 6 bases at J, with 14 bases between. From germline, CDR1 is MGHDK and CDR2 SYGVNS. The CDR3: CASSEYGAGFQTQYF. The CDR3 DNA sequence: TGTGCCAGCAGTGAATATGGGGCGGGGTTTCAGACCCAGTACTTC.

The chain carries TRBV5-1 and TRBJ2-3, with D possibly TRBD2 on 5 matching bases. Germline CDR1 SGHRS, CDR2 YFSETQ. Trimming left V 0 bases short and J 3 bases short, with 11 bases between. CDR3 length: 15 amino acids. This chain's CDR3 is CASSLGEFITDTQYF. DNA of the CDR3: TGCGCCAGCAGCTTGGGGGAGTTTATAACAGATACGCAGTATTTT.